This T cell receptor beta chain was identified in a study of early T cells in non-severe SARS-CoV-2 infection (dated by TCRdb to the early 2020s). In the study overall: Because TCR sequencing was done on bulk RNA from unsorted whole blood, the alpha and beta chains could not be paired. What the work shows at the level of the full study, not this receptor alone: VDJdb matching was skewed toward anti-spike CD8 responses, so virus-specific expansions were likely underestimated and private and CD4 specificities were missed.

This clonotype was counted between two and nine times. Its antigen specificity is not known. No base qualities exist here, and no much larger clone lies one base off it. A case-control design nested within a healthcare worker cohort in London, UK, was used, with weekly nasopharyngeal swab PCR tests and blood sampling performed. Healthcare workers were recruited between 23 and 31 March 2020, during the week of the UK lockdown, and were followed weekly for up to roughly 15 weeks. CDR1 is given as MNHEY and CDR2 as SVGAGI, both from the germline V gene. From the cysteine through the phenylalanine, the CDR3 covers 15 amino acids. CDR3 DNA only is kept here, 45 bases in frame from base 1. Trimming takes 0 bases from V and 4 bases from J, and the germline ends sit 12 bases apart. Preparation of the library involved 5' RACE. For sequencing, a NextSeq 500 was employed. To correct for sequencing error and PCR bias, the TCR library protocol tagged individual cDNA molecules with unique molecular identifiers. Both TCR alpha and beta chains were sequenced, and tight co-correlation was observed between alpha and beta sequence abundances in each sample. The published analysis was carried out like this. Decombinator V4 was used to annotate TCR sequences for V gene, J gene and CDR3. TCRs were defined as expanded if a significant change between any two time points was detected under a Poisson model with p below 0.0001. TCR abundances were normalised to the total number of TCRs sequenced per sample and were expressed as counts per million. MAIT TCRs were defined by TRAV1-2 paired with TRAJ12, TRAJ20 or TRAJ33, and iNKT TCRs by TRAV10 paired with TRAJ18. VDJdb, accessed on 1 November 2021, was searched for TCRs annotated for CMV, EBV and SARS-CoV-2, and TCRs annotated for more than one antigen were excluded. Through fastp at Q25 and MiXCR, TCRdb rebuilt clones from the public reads, retaining in-frame beta chains. When rows share a CDR3 protein, they turn into one entry using the most common DNA and genes. What appears here as the V and J calls and clone size reflects TCRdb's work, not the paper's. The sample includes some 71,000 distinct CDR3 sequences, with roughly 10% observed a single time. The biggest ten clones account for 5% to 7.5% of the sample.

Sequences were obtained from whole blood. The sequence is built from TRBV6-5 and TRBJ2-5; TRBD1 might be the D gene, on 7 matching bases. This TCR was recovered from an adult who was a healthcare worker with PCR-confirmed SARS-CoV-2 infection or an uninfected control (not recorded which). CDR3 loop: CASSYSWRGRETQYF. The DNA sequence is given as TGTGCCAGCAGTTACTCGTGGAGGGGGCGAGAGACCCAGTACTTC.